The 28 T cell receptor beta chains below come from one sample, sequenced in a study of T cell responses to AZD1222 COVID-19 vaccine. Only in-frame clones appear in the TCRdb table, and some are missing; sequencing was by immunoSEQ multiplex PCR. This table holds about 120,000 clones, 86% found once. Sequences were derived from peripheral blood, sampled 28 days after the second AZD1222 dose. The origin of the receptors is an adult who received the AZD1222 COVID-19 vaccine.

The CDR3 DNA follows: TGTGCCAGCAGCCTATCGGGACGACAGCGCTACGAGCAGTACTTC. This sequence encodes CASSLSGRQRYEQYF. The chain uses TRBV27 and TRBJ2-7; perhaps D is TRBD1 or TRBD2 (5 bases each). Germline V CDR1 and CDR2: MNHEY, SMNVEV (reference sequence). This CDR3 comprises 15 residues. The V end lost 6 bases, the J end lost 3 bases, and 18 bases lay between the germline ends.

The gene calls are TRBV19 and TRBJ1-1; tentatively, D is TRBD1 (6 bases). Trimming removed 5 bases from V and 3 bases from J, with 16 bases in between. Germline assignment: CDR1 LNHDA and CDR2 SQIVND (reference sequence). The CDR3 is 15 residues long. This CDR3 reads CASSPGRGWDTEAFF. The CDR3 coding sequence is TGTGCCAGTAGTCCCGGGAGGGGGTGGGACACTGAAGCTTTCTTT.

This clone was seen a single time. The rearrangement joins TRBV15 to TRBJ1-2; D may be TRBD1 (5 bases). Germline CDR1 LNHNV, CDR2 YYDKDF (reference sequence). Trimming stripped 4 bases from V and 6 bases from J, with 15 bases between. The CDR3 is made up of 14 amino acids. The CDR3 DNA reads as TGTGCCACCAGCAAAAACTCGGGACTTCATGGCTACACCTTC. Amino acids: CATSKNSGLHGYTF.

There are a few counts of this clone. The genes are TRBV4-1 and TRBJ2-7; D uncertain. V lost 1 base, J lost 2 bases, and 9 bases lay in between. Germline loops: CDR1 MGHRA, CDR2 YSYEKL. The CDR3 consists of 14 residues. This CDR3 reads CASSQVAATYEQYF. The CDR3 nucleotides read TGCGCCAGCAGCCAAGTGGCGGCTACCTACGAGCAGTACTTC.

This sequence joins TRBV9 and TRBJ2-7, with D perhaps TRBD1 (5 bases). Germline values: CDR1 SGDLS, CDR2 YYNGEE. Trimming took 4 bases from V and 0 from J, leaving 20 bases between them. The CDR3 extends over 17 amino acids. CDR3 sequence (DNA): TGTGCCAGCAGCAACGACCCCAGACAGTCGCGCTCCTACGAGCAGTACTTC. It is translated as CASSNDPRQSRSYEQYF.

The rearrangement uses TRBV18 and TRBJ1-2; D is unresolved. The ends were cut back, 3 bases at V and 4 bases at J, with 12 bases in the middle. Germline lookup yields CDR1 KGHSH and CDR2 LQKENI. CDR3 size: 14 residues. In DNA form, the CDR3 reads TGTGCCAGCTCACCTACCCGGGCCAGCTATGGCTACACCTTC. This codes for CASSPTRASYGYTF. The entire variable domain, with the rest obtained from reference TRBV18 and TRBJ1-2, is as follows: NAGVMQNPRHLVRRRGQEARLRCSPMKGHSHVYWYRQLPEEGLKFMVYLQKENIIDESGMPKERFSAEFPKEGPSILRIQQVVRGDSAAYFCASSPTRASYGYTFGSGTRLTVV.

The CDR3 region has the DNA TGTGCCAGCAGCTTGAAATTGGGGAGTAATTCACCCCTCCACTTT. Translation gives CASSLKLGSNSPLHF. The chain uses TRBV5-4 and TRBJ1-6; no firm D call. There are 15 residues in the CDR3. Between the trimmed V and J ends, which lost 1 base and 6 bases, there was a span of 11 bases. Germline-derived CDR1 and CDR2 are SGHNT and YYREEE (reference sequence).

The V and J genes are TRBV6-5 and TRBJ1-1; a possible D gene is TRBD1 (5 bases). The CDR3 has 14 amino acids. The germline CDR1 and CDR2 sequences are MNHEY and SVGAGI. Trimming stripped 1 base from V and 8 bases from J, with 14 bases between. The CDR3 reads CASSYWDGRWEAFF. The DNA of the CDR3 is TGTGCCAGCAGTTACTGGGACGGAAGGTGGGAAGCTTTCTTT.

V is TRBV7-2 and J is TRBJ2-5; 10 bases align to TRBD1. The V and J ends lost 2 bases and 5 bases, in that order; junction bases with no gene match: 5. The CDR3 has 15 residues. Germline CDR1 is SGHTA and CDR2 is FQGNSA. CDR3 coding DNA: TGTGCCAGCAGCTTACGACAGGGGGCCTTGGAGACCCAGTACTTC. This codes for CASSLRQGALETQYF.

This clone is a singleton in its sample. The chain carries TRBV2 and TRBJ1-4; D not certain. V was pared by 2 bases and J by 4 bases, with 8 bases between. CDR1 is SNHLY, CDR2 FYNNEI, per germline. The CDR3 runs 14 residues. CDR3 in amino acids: CASSEKQHNEKLFF. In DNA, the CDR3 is TGTGCCAGCAGTGAAAAACAGCATAATGAAAAACTGTTTTTT.

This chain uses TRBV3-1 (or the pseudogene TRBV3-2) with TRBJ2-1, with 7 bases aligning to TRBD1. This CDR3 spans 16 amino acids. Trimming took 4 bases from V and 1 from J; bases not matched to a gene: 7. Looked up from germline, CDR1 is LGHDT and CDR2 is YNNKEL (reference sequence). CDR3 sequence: CASSPPTGSSYNEQFF. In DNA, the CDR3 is TGTGCCAGCAGCCCACCGACAGGGTCTTCCTACAATGAGCAGTTCTTC.

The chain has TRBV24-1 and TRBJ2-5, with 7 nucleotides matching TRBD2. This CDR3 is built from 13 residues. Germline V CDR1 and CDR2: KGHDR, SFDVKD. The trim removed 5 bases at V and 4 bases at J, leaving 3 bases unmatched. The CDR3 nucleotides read TGTGCCACCAGTGTTTCGGGGGGAGAGACCCAGTACTTC. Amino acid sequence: CATSVSGGETQYF.

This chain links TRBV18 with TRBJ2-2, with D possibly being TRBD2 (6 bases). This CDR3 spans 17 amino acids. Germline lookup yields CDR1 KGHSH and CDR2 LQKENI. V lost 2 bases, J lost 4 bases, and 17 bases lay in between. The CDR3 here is CASSPYSGGDLTGELFF. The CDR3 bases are TGTGCCAGCTCACCATATTCTGGCGGGGATCTCACCGGGGAGCTGTTTTTT.

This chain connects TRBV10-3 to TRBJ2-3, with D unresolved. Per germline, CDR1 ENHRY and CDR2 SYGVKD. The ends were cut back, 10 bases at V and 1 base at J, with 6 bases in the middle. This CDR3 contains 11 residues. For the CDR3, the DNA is TGTGCCAGCTTCGGCACAGATACGCAGTATTTT. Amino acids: CASFGTDTQYF.

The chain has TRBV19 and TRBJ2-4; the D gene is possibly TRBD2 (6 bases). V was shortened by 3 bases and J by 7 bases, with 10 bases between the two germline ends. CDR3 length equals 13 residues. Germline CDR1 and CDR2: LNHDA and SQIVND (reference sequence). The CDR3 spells CASSIPGENIQYF. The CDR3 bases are TGTGCCAGTAGTATCCCGGGGGAGAACATTCAGTACTTC.

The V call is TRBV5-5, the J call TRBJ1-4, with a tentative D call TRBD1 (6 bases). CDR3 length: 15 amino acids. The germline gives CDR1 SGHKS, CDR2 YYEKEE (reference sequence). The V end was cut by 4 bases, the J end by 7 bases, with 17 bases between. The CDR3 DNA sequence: TGTGCCAGCAGCAGCTTTAGGCAGGGGATTGAAAAACTGTTTTTT. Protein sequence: CASSSFRQGIEKLFF.

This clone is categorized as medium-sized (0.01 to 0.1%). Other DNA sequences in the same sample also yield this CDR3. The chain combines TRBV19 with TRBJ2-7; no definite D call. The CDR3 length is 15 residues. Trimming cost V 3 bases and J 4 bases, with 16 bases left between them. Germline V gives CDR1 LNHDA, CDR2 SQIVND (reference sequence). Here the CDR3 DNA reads TGTGCCAGTAGTATGAGTGGAAGCGAGGCGTACGAGCAGTACTTC. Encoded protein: CASSMSGSEAYEQYF.

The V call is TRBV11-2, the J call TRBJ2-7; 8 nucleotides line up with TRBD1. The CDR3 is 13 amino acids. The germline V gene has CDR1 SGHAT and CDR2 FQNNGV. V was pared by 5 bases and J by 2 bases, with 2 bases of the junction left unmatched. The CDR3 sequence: CASSGTGPYEQYF. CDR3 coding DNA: TGTGCCAGCAGCGGGACAGGCCCCTACGAGCAGTACTTC.

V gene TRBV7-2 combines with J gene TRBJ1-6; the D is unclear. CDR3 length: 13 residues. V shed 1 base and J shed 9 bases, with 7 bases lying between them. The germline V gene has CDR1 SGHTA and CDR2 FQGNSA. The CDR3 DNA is TGTGCCAGCAGCTTAGGACCCCCTTCACCCCTCCACTTT. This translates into CASSLGPPSPLHF.

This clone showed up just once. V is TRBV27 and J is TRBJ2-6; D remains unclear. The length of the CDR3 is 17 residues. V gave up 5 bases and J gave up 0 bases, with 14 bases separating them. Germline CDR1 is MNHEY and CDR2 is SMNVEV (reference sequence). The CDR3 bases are TGTGCCAGCAGTACGCGCATTCGGAGCTCTGGGGCCAACGTCCTGACTTTC. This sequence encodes CASSTRIRSSGANVLTF.

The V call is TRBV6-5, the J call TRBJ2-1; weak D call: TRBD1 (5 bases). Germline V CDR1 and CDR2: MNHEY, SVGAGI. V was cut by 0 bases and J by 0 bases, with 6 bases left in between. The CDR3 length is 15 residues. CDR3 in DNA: TGTGCCAGCAGTTACTCTGGGGCCTCCTACAATGAGCAGTTCTTC. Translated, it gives CASSYSGASYNEQFF.

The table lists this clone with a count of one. The DNA of the CDR3 is TGTGCCAGCTGTATCCGCCCCGGAGACGACGCGGCTAATGAAAAACTGTTTTTT. It specifies CASCIRPGDDAANEKLFF. V and J are TRBV2 and TRBJ1-4; no firm D call. From germline, CDR1 is SNHLY and CDR2 FYNNEI. The CDR3 totals 18 residues. V lost 8 bases and J 3 bases, leaving 25 bases between the germline ends.

DNA of the CDR3: TGTGCCAGCAGGGAGGGCAGATACAATGAGCAGTTCTTC. Its protein is CASREGRYNEQFF. V and J are TRBV6-5 and TRBJ2-1; D perhaps matches TRBD2 (6 bases). This CDR3 comprises 13 residues. V lost 6 bases and J lost 4, with 10 bases in between. Germline V gene lookup returns CDR1 MNHEY and CDR2 SVGAGI.

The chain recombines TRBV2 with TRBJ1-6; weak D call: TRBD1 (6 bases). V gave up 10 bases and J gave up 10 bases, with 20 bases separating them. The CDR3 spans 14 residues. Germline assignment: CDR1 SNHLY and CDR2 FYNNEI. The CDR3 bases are TGTGCCACCCGAAGGGGGGGGCGCGGGTCACCCCTCCACTTT. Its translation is CATRRGGRGSPLHF.

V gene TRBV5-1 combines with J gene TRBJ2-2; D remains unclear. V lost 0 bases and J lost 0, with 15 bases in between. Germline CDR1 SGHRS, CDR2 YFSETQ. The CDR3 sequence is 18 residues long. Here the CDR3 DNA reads TGCGCCAGCAGCTTGGGCCCTCAGAGAAAGACGAACACCGGGGAGCTGTTTTTT. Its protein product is CASSLGPQRKTNTGELFF.

The chain's CDR3 is CASSQNDNQPQHF. The CDR3, as DNA: TGTGCCAGCAGCCAAAACGACAATCAGCCCCAGCATTTT. The V gene is TRBV3-1 (or the pseudogene TRBV3-2), the J gene TRBJ1-5; D ambiguous. CDR1 and CDR2 (germline): LGHDT, YNNKEL (reference sequence). The CDR3 spans 13 residues. Between the trimmed V and J ends, which lost 2 bases and 3 bases, there was a span of 5 bases.

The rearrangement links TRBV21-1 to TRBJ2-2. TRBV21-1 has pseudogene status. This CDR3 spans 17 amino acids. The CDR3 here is CASTKRWDRANTGELFF. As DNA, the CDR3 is TGTGCCAGCACCAAACGATGGGATCGGGCGAACACCGGGGAGCTGTTTTTT.

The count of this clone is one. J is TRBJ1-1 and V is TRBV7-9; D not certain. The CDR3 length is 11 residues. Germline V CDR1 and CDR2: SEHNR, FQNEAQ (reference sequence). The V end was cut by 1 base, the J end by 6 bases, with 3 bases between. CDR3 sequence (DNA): TGTGCCAGCAGCTTAGTCGCTGAAGCTTTCTTT. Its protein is CASSLVAEAFF.